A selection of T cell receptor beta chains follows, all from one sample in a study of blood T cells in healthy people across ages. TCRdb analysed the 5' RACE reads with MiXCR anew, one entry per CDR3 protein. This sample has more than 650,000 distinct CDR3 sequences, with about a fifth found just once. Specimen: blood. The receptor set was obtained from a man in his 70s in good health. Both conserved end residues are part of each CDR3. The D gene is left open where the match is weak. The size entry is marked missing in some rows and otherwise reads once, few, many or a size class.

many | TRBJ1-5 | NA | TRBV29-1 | CRGGQYNQPQHF | TGCAGGGGGGGTCAGTACAATCAGCCCCAGCATTTT
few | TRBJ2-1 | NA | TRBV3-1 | CASSHPGAAGGQFF | TGTGCCAGCAGCCATCCCGGTGCGGCGGGTGGGCAGTTCTTC
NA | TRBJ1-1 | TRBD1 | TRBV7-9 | CASSPRGWTEAFF | TGTGCCAGCAGCCCCAGGGGGTGGACTGAAGCTTTCTTT
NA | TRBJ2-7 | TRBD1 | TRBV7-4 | CASSPDRGVTYEQYF | TGTGCCAGCAGCCCAGACAGGGGGGTCACCTACGAGCAGTACTTC
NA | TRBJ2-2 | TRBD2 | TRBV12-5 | CASGHTSAGELFF | TGTGCTAGTGGCCATACTAGCGCCGGGGAGCTGTTTTTT
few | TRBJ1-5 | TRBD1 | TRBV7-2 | CASSLGTGGSQPQHF | TGTGCCAGCAGCTTAGGTACAGGGGGTAGTCAGCCCCAGCATTTT
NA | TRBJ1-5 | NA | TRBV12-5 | CASGFGGQPQHF | TGTGCTAGTGGCTTTGGAGGACAGCCCCAGCATTTT
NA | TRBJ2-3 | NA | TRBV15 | CATSRVTGTDTQYF | TGTGCCACCAGCAGAGTCACCGGCACAGATACGCAGTATTTT
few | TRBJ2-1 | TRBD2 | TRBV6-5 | CASSYAGGRTRVGNEQFF | TGTGCCAGCAGTTACGCGGGGGGGAGGACTAGAGTAGGCAATGAGCAGTTCTTC
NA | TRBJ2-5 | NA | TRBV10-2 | CASRVRSLQETQYF | TGCGCCAGCAGAGTAAGGAGCCTCCAAGAGACCCAGTACTTC
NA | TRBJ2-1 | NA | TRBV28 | CASSLLWSSYNEQFF | TGTGCCAGCAGTTTGCTTTGGAGCTCCTACAATGAGCAGTTCTTC
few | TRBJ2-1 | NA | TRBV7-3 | CASSFSGDNEQFF | TGTGCCAGCAGCTTTTCCGGGGACAATGAGCAGTTCTTC
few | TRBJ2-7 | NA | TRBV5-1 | CASSLDVRNYEQYF | TGCGCCAGCAGCTTGGATGTCAGGAACTACGAGCAGTACTTC
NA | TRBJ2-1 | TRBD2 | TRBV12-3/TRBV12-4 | CASSPGTSGWNEQFF | TGTGCCAGCAGTCCCGGGACTAGCGGGTGGAATGAGCAGTTCTTC
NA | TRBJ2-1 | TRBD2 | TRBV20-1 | CSATGTSGHNEQFF | TGCAGTGCTACCGGGACTAGCGGACACAATGAGCAGTTCTTC
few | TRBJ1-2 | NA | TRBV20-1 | CSAVDLYGYTF | TGCAGTGCCGTTGACCTTTATGGCTACACCTTC
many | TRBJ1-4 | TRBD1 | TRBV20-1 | CSARTGTGYEKLFF | TGCAGTGCTAGAACCGGGACAGGTTACGAAAAACTGTTTTTT
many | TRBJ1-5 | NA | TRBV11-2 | CASSLVTGYLGQPQHF | TGTGCCAGCAGCTTAGTGACGGGGTACTTGGGTCAGCCCCAGCATTTT
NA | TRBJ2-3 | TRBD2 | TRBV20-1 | CSAKSGGAETDTQYF | TGCAGTGCTAAAAGCGGGGGGGCCGAGACCGATACGCAGTATTTT
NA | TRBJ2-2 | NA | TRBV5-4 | CASRNVGTGELFF | TGTGCCAGCAGAAATGTAGGCACCGGGGAGCTGTTTTTT
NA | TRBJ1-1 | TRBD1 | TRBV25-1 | CASSDPPGQGLTEAFF | TGTGCCAGCAGTGATCCTCCGGGACAGGGGCTTACTGAAGCTTTCTTT
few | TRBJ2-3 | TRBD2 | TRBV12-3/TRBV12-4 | CASSYLLAGVDTQYF | TGTGCCAGCAGTTATCTTCTAGCGGGAGTTGATACGCAGTATTTT
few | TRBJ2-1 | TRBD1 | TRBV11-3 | CASSLLTGTGDGNEQFF | TGTGCCAGCAGCCTCCTGACCGGGACAGGGGATGGAAATGAGCAGTTCTTC
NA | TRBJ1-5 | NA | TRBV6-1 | CASRADSAYSNQPQHF | TGTGCCAGCAGGGCCGACAGTGCCTATAGCAATCAGCCCCAGCATTTT
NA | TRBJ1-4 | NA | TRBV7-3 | CASSRSGSANEKLFF | TGTGCCAGCAGCCGGTCGGGGAGCGCTAATGAAAAACTGTTTTTT
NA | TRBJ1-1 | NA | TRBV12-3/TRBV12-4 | CASSLYNGEKAFF | TGTGCCAGCAGTTTATATAACGGAGAGAAAGCTTTCTTT
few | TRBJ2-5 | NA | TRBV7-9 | CASSLRDTSQETQYF | TGTGCCAGCAGCTTACGGGACACCTCCCAAGAGACCCAGTACTTC
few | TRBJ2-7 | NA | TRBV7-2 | CASSLAARPTSEQYF | TGTGCCAGCAGCTTAGCGGCCAGGCCTACAAGCGAGCAGTACTTC
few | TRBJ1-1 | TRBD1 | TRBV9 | CASSPMTGGRTEAFF | TGTGCCAGCAGCCCGATGACAGGGGGCAGAACTGAAGCTTTCTTT
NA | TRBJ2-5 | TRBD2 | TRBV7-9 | CASSLGGRAFETQYF | TGTGCCAGCAGCTTAGGCGGGAGGGCCTTCGAGACCCAGTACTTC
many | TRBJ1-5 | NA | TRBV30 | CASSTGKGQPQHF | TGTGCCTCCTCGACAGGAAAGGGTCAGCCCCAGCATTTT
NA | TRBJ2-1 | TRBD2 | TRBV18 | CASSDPSGRWSEQFF | TGTGCCAGCTCCGATCCCAGCGGGAGGTGGAGTGAGCAGTTCTTC
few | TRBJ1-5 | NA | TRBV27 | CASSFGPGSNQPQHF | TGTGCCAGCAGTTTTGGTCCAGGGAGCAATCAGCCCCAGCATTTT
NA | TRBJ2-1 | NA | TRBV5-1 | CASSLGGRQIPYNEQFF | TGCGCCAGCAGCTTGGGGGGACGACAGATTCCCTACAATGAGCAGTTCTTC
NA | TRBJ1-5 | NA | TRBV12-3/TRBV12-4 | CASGPQGIQPQHF | TGTGCCAGCGGCCCACAGGGAATTCAGCCCCAGCATTTT
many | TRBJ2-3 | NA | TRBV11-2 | CASSFRGATDTQYF | TGTGCCAGCAGCTTTCGAGGGGCCACAGATACGCAGTATTTT
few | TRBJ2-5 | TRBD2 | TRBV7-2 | CASTPPGLAVQETQYF | TGTGCCAGCACTCCACCGGGACTAGCGGTTCAAGAGACCCAGTACTTC
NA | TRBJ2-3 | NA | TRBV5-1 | CASSLVSGLTYF | TGCGCCAGCAGCTTGGTGTCTGGACTAACGTATTTT
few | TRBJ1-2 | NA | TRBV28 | CASSLSDGPYGYTF | TGTGCCAGCAGTTTGTCCGACGGGCCATATGGCTACACCTTC
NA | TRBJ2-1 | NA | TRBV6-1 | CASRRTPGFGGITYNEQFF | TGTGCCAGCAGGCGGACACCGGGCTTTGGAGGAATCACCTACAATGAGCAGTTCTTC
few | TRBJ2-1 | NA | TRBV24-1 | CATSETPDEQFF | TGTGCCACCAGTGAAACACCGGATGAGCAGTTCTTC
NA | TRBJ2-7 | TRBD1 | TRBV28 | CASRQGAPTEQYF | TGTGCCAGCAGACAGGGGGCGCCGACCGAGCAGTACTTC
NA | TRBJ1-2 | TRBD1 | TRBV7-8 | CASSSATGLGYTF | TGTGCCAGCAGCTCCGCGACAGGGTTGGGCTACACCTTC
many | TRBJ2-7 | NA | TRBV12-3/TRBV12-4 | CASSLERGDTYEQYF | TGTGCCAGCAGTTTGGAAAGGGGCGATACCTACGAGCAGTACTTC